Listed here are 30 T cell receptor beta chains from one sample, sequenced in a study of shared clonotypes between healthy human individuals. The naive CD8 population came from CD45RO-negative cells selected for CCR7, without terminally differentiated effector memory CD45RA+ cells. Using immunoSEQ multiplex PCR, the repertoire was profiled, and TCRdb retains in-frame clones only, with some absent. Among around 2,100,000 clones listed, over 85% were seen once. Source material: naive CD8+ T cells sorted from blood. Receptors originate from a man between 18 and 29 years old in good health.

In its sample, this clone was seen once. The chain has TRBV6-6 and TRBJ2-1; 9 bases map to TRBD2. The CDR3 contains 15 residues. Trimming removed 6 bases from V and 8 bases from J; junction bases left unmatched: 11. The germline CDR1 and CDR2 sequences are MNHNY and SVGAGI (reference sequence). This CDR3 is CASSYHGLASDEQFF. The CDR3 DNA is TGTGCCAGCAGCTACCACGGACTAGCGTCCGATGAGCAGTTCTTC.

V and J are TRBV2 and TRBJ2-2, with D tentatively TRBD1 (7 bases). V was clipped by 10 bases and J by 4 bases, with 13 bases between them. The CDR3 totals 13 residues. Germline loops: CDR1 SNHLY, CDR2 FYNNEI. The CDR3 reads CAIAGQSTGELFF. Written as DNA, the CDR3 is TGTGCCATCGCGGGACAGAGCACCGGGGAGCTGTTTTTT.

The CDR3 DNA reads TGCAGCGTTGAAACCTCCAGGGAAGTATACGCTGAAGCTTTCTTT. This sequence encodes CSVETSREVYAEAFF. V is TRBV29-1 and J is TRBJ1-1; D perhaps matches TRBD1 (5 bases). CDR1 SQVTM and CDR2 ANQGSEA come from the germline V gene. The CDR3 length is 15 residues. Trimming took off 2 bases at V and 6 bases at J, with 19 bases between the two ends.

The V and J genes are TRBV7-9 and TRBJ2-4; 11 bases are a match to TRBD1. This CDR3 region has 17 residues. The germline V gene encodes CDR1 SEHNR and CDR2 FQNEAQ (reference sequence). V lost 2 bases to trimming and J lost 0 bases; unmatched junction nucleotides: 3. CDR3 protein: CASSLIGTGGAKNIQYF. The CDR3 DNA follows: TGTGCCAGCAGCTTAATTGGGACAGGGGGAGCCAAAAACATTCAGTACTTC.

This chain joins TRBV20-1 and TRBJ2-1; D unresolved. The CDR3 sequence is 11 residues long. V was shortened by 5 bases and J by 9 bases, with 11 bases between the two germline ends. Germline CDR1 is DFQATT and CDR2 is SNEGSKA (reference sequence). CDR3 amino acids: CSAETIGEQFF. In DNA form, the CDR3 reads TGCAGTGCTGAAACCATAGGTGAGCAGTTCTTC.

The chain recombines TRBV27 with TRBJ2-1; 11 bases agree with TRBD1. The CDR3 loop spans 15 amino acids. CDR1 is MNHEY and CDR2 is SMNVEV in the germline V gene (reference sequence). After removal of 3 bases from V and 9 bases from J, the junction contained 7 bases not matched to a gene. The CDR3 region is CASSFGQGAPIEQFF. The CDR3 DNA follows: TGTGCCAGCAGTTTCGGACAGGGGGCTCCCATTGAGCAGTTCTTC.

A word on this clone: At the DNA level, this CDR3 is encoded by other sequences in the same sample as well. The chain has TRBV9 and TRBJ1-2, with D unresolved. Trimming shortened V by 0 bases and J by 4 bases, and 7 bases separated the two germline ends. This CDR3 has 13 residues. Looked up from germline, CDR1 is SGDLS and CDR2 is YYNGEE. The CDR3 sequence is CASSVAGGYGYTF. Here the CDR3 DNA reads TGTGCCAGCAGCGTAGCCGGTGGCTATGGCTACACCTTC.

The CDR3 region is CASSLGPPGETQYF. The DNA of the CDR3 is TGTGCCAGCAGCCTCGGACCCCCAGGGGAGACCCAGTACTTC. This chain links TRBV11-3 with TRBJ2-5; D perhaps matches TRBD1 (5 bases). The CDR3 runs 14 residues. Germline CDR1 is SGHNT and CDR2 is YENEEA. The V gene lost 5 bases and the J gene lost 5 bases, with 15 bases spanning the gap.

This sequence joins TRBV9 and TRBJ2-3; 9 nucleotides line up with TRBD1. The V gene's germline CDR1 is SGDLS and CDR2 YYNGEE. CDR3 size: 15 residues. Trimming took 4 bases from V and 7 from J; bases not matched to a gene: 10. The CDR3 sequence: CASSSTGGDPYTQYF. The CDR3, as DNA: TGTGCCAGCAGCTCTACAGGGGGCGACCCTTATACGCAGTATTTT.

Written as DNA, the CDR3 is TGTGCCAGCTCTGGCTCAGCTAACTATGGCTACACCTTC. Its protein product is CASSGSANYGYTF. V usage is TRBV6-6 and J usage is TRBJ1-2; D not resolved. Germline-derived CDR1 and CDR2 are MNHNY and SVGAGI (reference sequence). The V end was cut by 8 bases, the J end by 0 bases, with 10 bases between. The CDR3 has 13 amino acids.

This rearrangement joins TRBV27 to TRBJ2-3; 9 nucleotides agree with TRBD2. The J segment lost 0 bases and the V segment lost 8 bases, leaving 6 bases of the junction unmatched. The germline CDR1 and CDR2 sequences are MNHEY and SMNVEV (reference sequence). CDR3 length: 15 residues. The CDR3 here is CASRPSGVSTDTQYF. The CDR3 DNA reads as TGTGCCAGCCGACCTAGCGGGGTAAGCACAGATACGCAGTATTTT.

The chain carries TRBV18 and TRBJ1-3; D is possibly TRBD1 (5 bases). Germline CDR1 KGHSH, CDR2 LQKENI. With 3 bases removed from V and 0 bases from J, the gap between germline ends came to 12 bases. The CDR3 length is 16 residues. CDR3 sequence: CASSPGRPSSGNTIYF. CDR3 DNA: TGTGCCAGCTCACCGGGACGTCCGAGCTCTGGAAACACCATATATTTT.

This chain uses TRBV7-9 with TRBJ2-3, with D maybe TRBD2 (6 bases). The V end was cut by 1 base, the J end by 0 bases, with 8 bases between. The germline gives CDR1 SEHNR, CDR2 FQNEAQ (reference sequence). This CDR3 has 15 residues. This chain's CDR3 is CASSLGGISTDTQYF. CDR3 in DNA: TGTGCCAGCAGCTTAGGCGGGATCAGCACAGATACGCAGTATTTT.

This chain links TRBV6-5 with TRBJ2-2; 10 bases are shared with TRBD2. V dropped 2 bases and J dropped 2; count of bases not matched to a gene: 2. The CDR3 is made up of 16 amino acids. The germline V gene has CDR1 MNHEY and CDR2 SVGAGI. The CDR3 nucleotides are TGTGCCAGCAGTTACGCTAGCGGGGGAAACACCGGGGAGCTGTTTTTT. It encodes CASSYASGGNTGELFF.

This clone appeared once. Distinct nucleotide sequences in the sample also encode this CDR3. The chain combines TRBV7-9 with TRBJ2-1; 11 bases are shared with TRBD2. V was clipped by 6 bases and J by 3 bases; unmatched bases: 4. CDR3 length: 15 residues. Germline CDR1 SEHNR, CDR2 FQNEAQ (reference sequence). The CDR3 here is CASSPGLADYNEQFF. The CDR3 coding sequence is TGTGCCAGCAGTCCGGGACTAGCGGACTACAATGAGCAGTTCTTC. Based on the CDR3 plus reference TRBV7-9 and TRBJ2-1, the full variable domain is DTGVSQNPRHKITKRGQNVTFRCDPISEHNRLYWYRQTLGQGPEFLTYFQNEAQLEKSRLLSDRFSAERPKGSFSTLEIQRTEQGDSAMYLCASSPGLADYNEQFFGPGTRLTVL.

The V gene is TRBV13, the J gene TRBJ1-2; D remains unclear. This CDR3 comprises 12 residues. In germline, CDR1 is PRHDT, CDR2 FYEKMQ (reference sequence). Trimming took off 4 bases at V and 5 bases at J, with 8 bases between the two ends. In nucleotides, the CDR3 is TGTGCCAGCAGCTCATTGGATTATGGCTACACCTTC. Its protein product is CASSSLDYGYTF.

The chain joins TRBV11-2 to TRBJ2-5, with no clear D. CDR3 length: 12 amino acids. Trimming removed 3 bases from V and 0 bases from J, with 2 bases in between. Germline CDR1 and CDR2: SGHAT and FQNNGV. The chain's CDR3 is CASSFYQETQYF. As DNA, the CDR3 is TGTGCCAGCAGCTTTTACCAAGAGACCCAGTACTTC.

This rearrangement joins TRBV14 to TRBJ2-1; 7 bases agree with TRBD1. This CDR3 is built from 17 residues. V lost 4 bases, J lost 5 bases, and 14 bases stayed unmatched. The germline V gene encodes CDR1 SGHDN and CDR2 FVKESK. The CDR3 DNA is TGTGCCAGCAGCCCCCCCTGGGCAGGGGGTTTCCACAATGAGCAGTTCTTC. It codes for CASSPPWAGGFHNEQFF.

The chain joins TRBV5-1 to TRBJ2-7, with D perhaps matching TRBD1 or TRBD2 (6 bases each). The CDR3 has 18 amino acids. The V gene lost 0 bases and the J gene lost 0 bases, with 19 bases spanning the gap. Germline values: CDR1 SGHRS, CDR2 YFSETQ. CDR3 amino acids: CASSLGWRGAVDSYEQYF. As DNA, the CDR3 is TGCGCCAGCAGCTTGGGGTGGAGGGGGGCGGTCGACTCCTACGAGCAGTACTTC.

V is TRBV5-1 and J is TRBJ2-7, with unresolved D. CDR1 is SGHRS and CDR2 is YFSETQ in the germline V gene. The CDR3 spans 13 residues. Trimming stripped 0 bases from V and 7 bases from J, with 11 bases between. The CDR3 is CASSLAGGVEQYF. CDR3 coding DNA: TGCGCCAGCAGCTTGGCCGGTGGGGTGGAGCAGTACTTC.

The CDR3: CSVAGTSDSSYEQYF. The CDR3 DNA reads as TGCAGCGTCGCCGGGACTAGCGACTCCTCCTACGAGCAGTACTTC. The chain recombines TRBV29-1 with TRBJ2-7; 10 bases map to TRBD2. This CDR3 has 15 residues. Germline trimming cut 6 bases from V and 0 bases from J; bases unmatched to any gene: 8. CDR1 is SQVTM, CDR2 ANQGSEA, per germline.

This clone occurred once. This chain joins TRBV6-5 and TRBJ2-2; 9 nucleotides match TRBD1. This CDR3 is 15 amino acids long. Trimming took 5 bases from V and 5 from J; bases not matched to a gene: 6. Germline-derived CDR1 and CDR2 are MNHEY and SVGAGI. The CDR3 DNA follows: TGTGCCAGCAGTACAACCGGGACAGGGACCGGGGAGCTGTTTTTT. This encodes CASSTTGTGTGELFF.

This clone has only one observation. Other DNA sequences in this sample translate to the same CDR3. This rearrangement joins TRBV2 to TRBJ1-4; D call uncertain. The CDR3 covers 14 residues. Germline CDR1 and CDR2: SNHLY and FYNNEI. Trimming removed 3 bases at V and 4 bases at J, with 9 bases between. The CDR3 region has the DNA TGTGCCAGCAGTGACGGAACAGTTAATGAAAAACTGTTTTTT. It translates to CASSDGTVNEKLFF.

The chain is built from TRBV9 and TRBJ2-3; D might be TRBD2 (6 bases). The germline gives CDR1 SGDLS, CDR2 YYNGEE. V was trimmed by 0 bases and J by 3 bases, leaving 14 bases between them. The CDR3 is made up of 16 amino acids. The CDR3 sequence is CASSVGAGISTDTQYF. CDR3 DNA sequence: TGTGCCAGCAGCGTAGGGGCGGGGATTAGTACAGATACGCAGTATTTT.

The chain recombines TRBV4-3 with TRBJ2-5, with D hard to call. V shed 0 bases and J shed 2 bases, with 10 bases lying between them. The CDR3 has 15 residues. CDR1 and CDR2 from the germline V gene are LGHNA and YSLEER. The chain's CDR3 is CASSQDLGSQETQYF. As DNA, the CDR3 is TGCGCCAGCAGCCAAGACCTGGGGTCTCAAGAGACCCAGTACTTC.

The rearrangement links TRBV27 to TRBJ2-3; D not resolved. This CDR3 region has 15 residues. Per the germline V gene, CDR1 is MNHEY and CDR2 is SMNVEV (reference sequence). The ends were cut back, 4 bases at V and 1 base at J, with 12 bases in the middle. CDR3 nucleotide sequence: TGTGCCAGCAGTTCGACGCCGCGTGGCACAGATACGCAGTATTTT. This encodes CASSSTPRGTDTQYF.

This clone was counted a single time. V usage is TRBV2 and J usage is TRBJ2-7, with 11 positions matching TRBD1. From germline, CDR1 is SNHLY and CDR2 FYNNEI. V dropped 5 bases and J dropped 2; count of bases not matched to a gene: 5. CDR3 length equals 15 residues. CDR3 protein: CASSHPGQGAYEQYF. CDR3 nucleotides: TGTGCCAGCAGTCATCCGGGACAGGGGGCCTACGAGCAGTACTTC.

This chain links TRBV28 with TRBJ1-4, with TRBD1 matching 9 bases. CDR1 is MDHEN and CDR2 is SYDVKM in the germline V gene. Trimming cost V 1 base and J 5 bases; bases outside gene matches: 2. The CDR3 sequence is 15 residues long. The CDR3 protein is CASSLSGTGNEKLFF. The CDR3 DNA is TGTGCCAGCAGTTTATCCGGGACAGGGAATGAAAAACTGTTTTTT. Combining the CDR3 with reference TRBV28 and TRBJ1-4 gives the whole variable domain DVKVTQSSRYLVKRTGEKVFLECVQDMDHENMFWYRQDPGLGLRLIYFSYDVKMKEKGDIPEGYSVSREKKERFSLILESASTNQTSMYLCASSLSGTGNEKLFFGSGTQLSVL.

The V gene is TRBV13, the J gene TRBJ2-2; tentative D call: TRBD2 (7 bases). From germline, CDR1 is PRHDT and CDR2 FYEKMQ (reference sequence). Trimming removed 5 bases at V and 4 bases at J, with 14 bases between. The CDR3 extends over 15 amino acids. CDR3 loop: CASSGEGEGTGELFF. The CDR3, as DNA: TGTGCCAGCAGCGGAGAGGGGGAGGGCACCGGGGAGCTGTTTTTT.

The chain is built from TRBV4-1 and TRBJ2-1; TRBD2 matches at 9 bases. The germline V gene has CDR1 MGHRA and CDR2 YSYEKL. V was clipped by 6 bases and J by 8 bases; unmatched bases: 2. The CDR3 runs to 12 residues. CDR3 sequence: CASSIAGDEQFF. The CDR3 coding sequence is TGCGCCAGCAGTATAGCGGGAGATGAGCAGTTCTTC.